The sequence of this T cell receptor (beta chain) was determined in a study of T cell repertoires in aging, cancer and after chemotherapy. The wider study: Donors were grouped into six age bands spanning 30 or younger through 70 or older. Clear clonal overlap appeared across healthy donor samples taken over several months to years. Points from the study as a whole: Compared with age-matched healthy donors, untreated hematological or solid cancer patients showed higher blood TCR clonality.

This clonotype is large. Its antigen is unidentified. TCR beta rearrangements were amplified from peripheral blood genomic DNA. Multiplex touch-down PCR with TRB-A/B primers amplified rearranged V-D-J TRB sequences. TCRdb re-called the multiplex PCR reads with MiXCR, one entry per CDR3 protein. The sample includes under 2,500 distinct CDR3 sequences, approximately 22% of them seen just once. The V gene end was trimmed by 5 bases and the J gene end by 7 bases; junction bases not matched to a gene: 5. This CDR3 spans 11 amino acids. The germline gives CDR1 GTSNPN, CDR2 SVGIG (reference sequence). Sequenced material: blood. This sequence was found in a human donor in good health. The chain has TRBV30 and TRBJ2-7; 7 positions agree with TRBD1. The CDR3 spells CAWLTGVEQYF. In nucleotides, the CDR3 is TGTGCCTGGCTAACAGGGGTTGAGCAGTACTTC.